This is a list of T cell receptor beta chains from one sample in a study of T cell changes during pregnancy in multiple sclerosis. Produced via immunoSEQ multiplex PCR; TCRdb's table is partial and in-frame only. The table has some 140,000 clones, 90% to 96% seen once; the top ten hold less than 0.55%. The starting material was peripheral blood, obtained after pregnancy. These receptors all come from a female donor with multiple sclerosis, enrolled in a pregnancy study. CDR3s include the opening cysteine and the closing phenylalanine or tryptophan. D genes are given only for firm matches. Clone size appears in some rows only: once, few, many, or a class for an expanded clone.

j_gene | v_gene | abundance | d_gene | CDR3aa | CDR3nt
TRBJ2-7 | TRBV11-2 | - | - | CASSLGLRAAGNEQYF | TGTGCCAGCAGCTTAGGTCTTCGGGCGGCAGGGAACGAGCAGTACTTC
TRBJ1-6 | TRBV4-3 | - | - | CASSQSTGLANSPLHF | TGCGCCAGCAGCCAATCGACAGGTCTCGCAAATTCACCCCTCCACTTT
TRBJ2-1 | TRBV28 | once | TRBD2 | CASRSGVTYNEQFF | TGTGCCAGCCGTAGCGGGGTAACCTACAATGAGCAGTTCTTC
TRBJ2-3 | TRBV19 | - | TRBD2 | CASSMLAGGTTDTQYF | TGTGCCAGTAGTATGTTGGCGGGAGGGACCACAGATACGCAGTATTTT
TRBJ2-3 | TRBV19 | - | - | CASSKAGPPTDTQYF | TGTGCCAGTAGCAAGGCAGGGCCTCCGACAGATACGCAGTATTTT
TRBJ2-3 | TRBV5-5 | - | TRBD2 | CASSLGLAATDTQYF | TGTGCCAGCAGCTTGGGACTAGCGGCCACAGATACGCAGTATTTT
TRBJ2-7 | TRBV4-2 | - | TRBD1 | CASSQLRDSEQYF | TGTGCCAGCAGCCAGCTCCGGGACAGCGAGCAGTACTTC
TRBJ1-3 | TRBV29-1 | - | - | CSVWMTGLSGNTIYF | TGCAGCGTTTGGATGACAGGTCTCTCTGGAAACACCATATATTTT
TRBJ1-2 | TRBV10-3 | - | - | CAISDGGYNYGYTF | TGTGCCATCAGTGATGGAGGGTATAACTATGGCTACACCTTC
TRBJ2-1 | TRBV5-1 | - | - | CASSLRLRQTDNEQFF | TGCGCCAGCAGCTTGAGGTTGAGACAGACCGACAATGAGCAGTTCTTC
TRBJ2-1 | TRBV30 | - | - | CAWSESGANNEQFF | TGTGCCTGGAGTGAATCGGGAGCAAACAATGAGCAGTTCTTC
TRBJ1-1 | TRBV6-5 | - | - | CASSYGPEAFF | TGTGCCAGCAGTTATGGGCCTGAAGCTTTCTTT
TRBJ2-5 | TRBV5-1 | - | - | CASSTVTGIQETQYF | TGCGCCAGCAGCACCGTTACGGGGATCCAAGAGACCCAGTACTTC
TRBJ2-7 | TRBV5-6 | - | TRBD2 | CASSKVGGSFFYEQYF | TGTGCCAGCAGCAAGGTGGGCGGGAGCTTCTTCTACGAGCAGTACTTC
TRBJ2-1 | TRBV9 | - | - | CASSVAGEMREQFF | TGTGCCAGCAGCGTAGCGGGGGAAATGCGAGAGCAGTTCTTC
TRBJ2-2 | TRBV2 | - | - | CASSPTQVNTGELFF | TGTGCCAGCAGTCCCACTCAGGTGAACACCGGGGAGCTGTTTTTT
TRBJ2-1 | TRBV4-2 | - | TRBD1 | CASSPRQGAGNEQFF | TGTGCCAGCAGCCCACGACAGGGGGCGGGTAATGAGCAGTTCTTC
TRBJ2-3 | TRBV7-2 | - | - | CASSLDGSVDTQYF | TGTGCCAGCAGCTTAGACGGGTCGGTAGATACGCAGTATTTT
TRBJ1-1 | TRBV28 | - | TRBD1 | CASSHTGGGTEAFF | TGTGCCAGCAGCCACACAGGGGGCGGCACTGAAGCTTTCTTT
TRBJ2-1 | TRBV5-1 | - | TRBD2 | CASSPGTSGRSSYNEQFF | TGCGCCAGCAGCCCTGGGACTAGCGGGAGGAGCTCCTACAATGAGCAGTTCTTC
TRBJ1-3 | TRBV18 | once | - | CASSPQGRGNTIYF | TGTGCCAGCTCACCTCAGGGCCGGGGAAACACCATATATTTT
TRBJ2-2 | TRBV29-1 | - | TRBD2 | CSVGRTNTGELFF | TGCAGCGTCGGGAGGACGAACACCGGGGAGCTGTTTTTT
TRBJ2-1 | TRBV9 | once | - | CASSVGVGAIYNEQFF | TGTGCCAGCAGCGTAGGTGTAGGGGCGATCTACAATGAGCAGTTCTTC
TRBJ2-7 | TRBV11-1 | - | - | CASTTFAGQGYEQYF | TGTGCCAGCACCACCTTCGCGGGGCAGGGCTACGAGCAGTACTTC
TRBJ1-2 | TRBV25-1 | - | TRBD1 | CASSDTITAGGGYTF | TGTGCCAGCAGTGACACAATAACGGCAGGGGGTGGCTACACCTTC
TRBJ1-3 | TRBV27 | - | - | CASSFGGVGNTIYF | TGTGCCAGCAGTTTTGGGGGGGTTGGAAACACCATATATTTT
TRBJ1-1 | TRBV5-4 | - | - | CASSSPPGDTEAFF | TGTGCCAGCAGCTCCCCCCCCGGGGACACTGAAGCTTTCTTT
TRBJ1-2 | TRBV15 | - | - | CATSPPRGGNYGYTF | TGTGCCACCAGCCCACCCCGGGGGGGAAACTATGGCTACACCTTC
TRBJ2-3 | TRBV20-1 | - | - | CSAGGQTQYF | TGCAGTGCTGGCGGACAGACGCAGTATTTT
TRBJ2-2 | TRBV15 | - | TRBD2 | CATSSPGLARSGELFF | TGTGCCACCAGCAGTCCCGGACTAGCACGGTCCGGGGAGCTGTTTTTT
TRBJ1-2 | TRBV4-1 | once | - | CASSQGVAALYGYTF | TGCGCCAGCAGCCAAGGGGTAGCAGCCCTCTATGGCTACACCTTC
TRBJ2-7 | TRBV19 | - | - | CASRYQGISSYEQYF | TGTGCCAGTAGATACCAGGGCATCAGCTCCTACGAGCAGTACTTC
TRBJ1-1 | TRBV6-1 | - | - | CASTAGQLLNTEAFF | TGTGCCAGCACCGCCGGACAGCTCTTGAACACTGAAGCTTTCTTT
TRBJ2-1 | TRBV20-1 | - | - | CSAAYNEQFF | TGCAGTGCAGCTTACAATGAGCAGTTCTTC
TRBJ2-3 | TRBV19 | - | TRBD2 | CASGPGAGGDTQYF | TGTGCCAGTGGCCCAGGGGCGGGAGGCGATACGCAGTATTTT
TRBJ2-1 | TRBV7-9 | - | - | CASRAKARLGNEQFF | TGTGCCAGCAGGGCTAAGGCTAGATTGGGCAATGAGCAGTTCTTC
TRBJ2-4 | TRBV7-2 | - | TRBD2 | CASSPLGLAVAKNIQYF | TGTGCCAGCAGCCCCCTGGGACTAGCGGTAGCCAAAAACATTCAGTACTTC
TRBJ1-1 | TRBV18 | - | TRBD1 | CASSPLQGTEAFF | TGTGCCAGCTCACCATTACAGGGGACTGAAGCTTTCTTT
TRBJ2-7 | TRBV30 | - | TRBD1 | CAWRGRGRSYEQYF | TGTGCCTGGAGAGGCAGGGGGCGATCCTACGAGCAGTACTTC
TRBJ2-2 | TRBV28 | - | TRBD2 | CASRRGMLGELFF | TGTGCCAGCAGGCGGGGGATGCTCGGGGAGCTGTTTTTT
TRBJ2-1 | TRBV6-1 | - | TRBD2 | CAREIGTSKTYEQFF | TGTGCCAGAGAGATCGGGACTAGCAAGACCTATGAGCAGTTCTTC
TRBJ2-7 | TRBV6-5 | - | TRBD1 | CASSSGTGGSYEQYF | TGTGCCAGCAGTTCCGGGACAGGGGGCTCCTACGAGCAGTACTTC